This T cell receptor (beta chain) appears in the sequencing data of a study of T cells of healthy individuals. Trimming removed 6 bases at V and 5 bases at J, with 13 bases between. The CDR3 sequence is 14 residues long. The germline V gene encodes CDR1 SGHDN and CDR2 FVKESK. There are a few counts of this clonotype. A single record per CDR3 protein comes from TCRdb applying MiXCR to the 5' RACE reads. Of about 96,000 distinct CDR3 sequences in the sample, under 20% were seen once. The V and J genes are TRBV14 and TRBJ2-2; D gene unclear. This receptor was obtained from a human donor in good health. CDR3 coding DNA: TGTGCCAGCAGTACGGATTTAACTACCGGGGAGCTGTTTTTT. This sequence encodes CASSTDLTTGELFF.